The TCR beta chain under discussion was sequenced for a study of blood T cell repertoires in COVID-19. At least ten counts were recorded for this clone. The sample contains more than one DNA sequence encoding this CDR3. Using immunoSEQ multiplex PCR, the repertoire was profiled, and TCRdb retains in-frame clones only, with some absent. There are approximately 130,000 clones in the sample; 77% occur only once, and over 15% lies in the top ten. The length of the CDR3 is 15 residues. Germline CDR1 is MDHEN and CDR2 is SYDVKM. V shed 5 bases and J 1 base; nucleotides not matched to a gene: 6. This chain joins TRBV28 and TRBJ2-3; 7 nucleotides agree with TRBD1. What was sequenced was peripheral blood. The source of this sequence is an elderly man with acute or convalescent COVID-19. The chain's CDR3 is CASSNRDSGTDTQYF. The CDR3 DNA sequence: TGTGCCAGCAGTAACCGGGACAGCGGCACAGATACGCAGTATTTT.